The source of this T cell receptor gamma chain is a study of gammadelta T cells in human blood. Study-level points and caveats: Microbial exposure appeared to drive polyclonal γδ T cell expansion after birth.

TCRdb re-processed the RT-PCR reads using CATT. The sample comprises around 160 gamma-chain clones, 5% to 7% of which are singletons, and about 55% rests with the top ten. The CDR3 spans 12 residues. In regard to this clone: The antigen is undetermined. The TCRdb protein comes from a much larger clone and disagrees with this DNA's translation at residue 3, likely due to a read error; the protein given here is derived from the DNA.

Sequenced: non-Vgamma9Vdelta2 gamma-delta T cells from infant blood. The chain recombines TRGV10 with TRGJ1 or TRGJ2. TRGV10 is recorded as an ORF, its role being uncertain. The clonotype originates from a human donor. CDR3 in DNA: TGTGCTTCGTGGATGAGGGATTATAAGAAACTCTTT. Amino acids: CASWMRDYKKLF.